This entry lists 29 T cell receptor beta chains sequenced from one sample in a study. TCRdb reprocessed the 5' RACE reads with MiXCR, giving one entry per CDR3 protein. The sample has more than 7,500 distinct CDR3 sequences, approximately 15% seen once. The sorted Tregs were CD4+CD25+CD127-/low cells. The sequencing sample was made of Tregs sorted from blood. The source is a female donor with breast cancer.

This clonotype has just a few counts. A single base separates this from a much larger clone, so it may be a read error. CDR3 DNA: TGTGCCAGCAGCCCCCGTGGACAGGGGTTTTACGAGCAGTACTTC. Residues: CASSPRGQGFYEQYF. The V gene is TRBV7-9, the J gene TRBJ2-7; 9 positions agree with TRBD1. Trimming at V came to 5 bases and at J to 4 bases, leaving 9 bases not matched to a gene. This CDR3 region has 15 residues. Germline V lookup: CDR1 SEHNR, CDR2 FQNEAQ (reference sequence).

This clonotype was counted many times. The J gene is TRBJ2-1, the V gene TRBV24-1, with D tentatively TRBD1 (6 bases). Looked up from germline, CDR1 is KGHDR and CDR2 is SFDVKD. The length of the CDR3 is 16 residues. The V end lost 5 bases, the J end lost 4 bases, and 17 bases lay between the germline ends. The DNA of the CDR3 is TGTGCCACCAGTGCCCCGGACAGTTCTTCTTACAATGAGCAGTTCTTC. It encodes CATSAPDSSSYNEQFF.

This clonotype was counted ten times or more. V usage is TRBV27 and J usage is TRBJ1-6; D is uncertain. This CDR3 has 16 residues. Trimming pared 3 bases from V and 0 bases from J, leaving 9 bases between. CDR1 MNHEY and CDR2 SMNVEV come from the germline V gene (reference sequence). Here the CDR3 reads CASSFLGSSYNSPLHF. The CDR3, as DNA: TGTGCCAGCAGTTTTTTAGGGAGCTCCTATAATTCACCCCTCCACTTT.

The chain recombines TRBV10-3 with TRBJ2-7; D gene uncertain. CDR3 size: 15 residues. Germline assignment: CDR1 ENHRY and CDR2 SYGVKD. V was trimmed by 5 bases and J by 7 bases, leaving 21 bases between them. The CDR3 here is CAISNSGSREGEQYF. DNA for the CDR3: TGTGCCATCAGTAATTCCGGGTCAAGGGAAGGAGAGCAGTACTTC.

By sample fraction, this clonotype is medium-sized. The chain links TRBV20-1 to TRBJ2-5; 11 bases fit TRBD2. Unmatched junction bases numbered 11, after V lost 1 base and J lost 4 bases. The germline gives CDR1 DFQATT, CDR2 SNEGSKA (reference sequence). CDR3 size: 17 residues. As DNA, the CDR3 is TGCAGTGCTAGAGGGTTAGCGGGAGGGCGTTGGGGAGAGACCCAGTACTTC. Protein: CSARGLAGGRWGETQYF.

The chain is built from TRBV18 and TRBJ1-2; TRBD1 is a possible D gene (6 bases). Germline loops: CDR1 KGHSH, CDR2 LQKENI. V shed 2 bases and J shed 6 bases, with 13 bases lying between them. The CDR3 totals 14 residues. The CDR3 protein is CASSPSLQGDGYTF. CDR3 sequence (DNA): TGTGCCAGCTCACCATCGCTACAGGGTGATGGCTACACCTTC.

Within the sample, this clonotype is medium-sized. The CDR3 region has the DNA TGTGCCAGCAGTTTAACACCTTCCCCTGGGGCCAACGTCCTGACTTTC. Its translation: CASSLTPSPGANVLTF. V and J are TRBV12-3 or TRBV12-4 and TRBJ2-6; D unresolved. V lost 2 bases to trimming and J lost 2 bases, with 10 bases between them. CDR3 size: 16 residues.

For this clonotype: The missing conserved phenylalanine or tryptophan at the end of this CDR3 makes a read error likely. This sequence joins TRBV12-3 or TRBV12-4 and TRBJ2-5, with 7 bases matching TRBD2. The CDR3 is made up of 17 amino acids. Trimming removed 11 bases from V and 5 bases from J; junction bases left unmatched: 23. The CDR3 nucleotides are TGTGCCTGCAACTGGGGGGGTGGGGGTTCCAGTAGGGAGACCCAGTACTGC. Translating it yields CACNWGGGGSSRETQYC.

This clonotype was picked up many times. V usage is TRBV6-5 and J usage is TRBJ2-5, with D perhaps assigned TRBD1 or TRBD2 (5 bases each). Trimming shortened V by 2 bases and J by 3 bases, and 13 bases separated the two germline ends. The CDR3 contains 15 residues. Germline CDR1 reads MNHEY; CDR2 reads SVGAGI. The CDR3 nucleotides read TGTGCCAGCAGTTACGGGCCCGGGGACGAAGAGACCCAGTACTTC. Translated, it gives CASSYGPGDEETQYF.

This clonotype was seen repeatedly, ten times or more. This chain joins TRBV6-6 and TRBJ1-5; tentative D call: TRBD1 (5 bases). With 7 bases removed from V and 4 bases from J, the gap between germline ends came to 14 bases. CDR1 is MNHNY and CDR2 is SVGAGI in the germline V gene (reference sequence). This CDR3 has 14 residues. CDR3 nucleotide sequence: TGTGCCAGCAACACAGGTGACATAAATCAGCCCCAGCATTTT. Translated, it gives CASNTGDINQPQHF.

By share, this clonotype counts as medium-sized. DNA of the CDR3: TGTGCCAGCAGACCCGGACCCGCTGAAGCTTTCTTT. This translates into CASRPGPAEAFF. The V call is TRBV6-1, the J call TRBJ1-1; no definite D call. Per germline, CDR1 MNHNS and CDR2 SASEGT. The germline V and J ends were trimmed by 6 bases and 6 bases, with 11 bases remaining between them. This CDR3 spans 12 amino acids.

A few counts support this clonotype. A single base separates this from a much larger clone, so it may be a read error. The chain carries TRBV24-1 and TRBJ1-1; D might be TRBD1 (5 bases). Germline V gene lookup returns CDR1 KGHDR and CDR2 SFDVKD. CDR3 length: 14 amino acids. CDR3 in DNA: TGTGCCACCAAGGGGACCGGGATGAACACTGCAGCTTTCTTT. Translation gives CATKGTGMNTAAFF.

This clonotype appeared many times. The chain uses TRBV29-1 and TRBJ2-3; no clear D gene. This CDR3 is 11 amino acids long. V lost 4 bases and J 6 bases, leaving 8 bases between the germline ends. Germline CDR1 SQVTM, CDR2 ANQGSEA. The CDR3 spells CSVAVRDTQYF. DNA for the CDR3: TGCAGCGTTGCGGTTCGGGATACGCAGTATTTT.

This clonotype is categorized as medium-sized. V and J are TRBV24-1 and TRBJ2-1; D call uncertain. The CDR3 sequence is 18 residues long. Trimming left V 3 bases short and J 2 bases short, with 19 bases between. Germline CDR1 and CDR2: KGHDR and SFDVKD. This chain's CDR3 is CATSDPPGAGVTYNEQFF. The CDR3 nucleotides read TGTGCCACCAGTGATCCCCCTGGAGCAGGAGTCACCTACAATGAGCAGTTCTTC.

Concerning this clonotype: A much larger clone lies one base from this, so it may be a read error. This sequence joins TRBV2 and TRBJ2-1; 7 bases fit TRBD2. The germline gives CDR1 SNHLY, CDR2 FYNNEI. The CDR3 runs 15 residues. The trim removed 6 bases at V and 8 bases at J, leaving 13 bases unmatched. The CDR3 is CASSGLVGENDEQFF. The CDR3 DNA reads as TGTGCCAGCAGCGGACTAGTGGGAGAGAACGATGAGCAGTTCTTC.

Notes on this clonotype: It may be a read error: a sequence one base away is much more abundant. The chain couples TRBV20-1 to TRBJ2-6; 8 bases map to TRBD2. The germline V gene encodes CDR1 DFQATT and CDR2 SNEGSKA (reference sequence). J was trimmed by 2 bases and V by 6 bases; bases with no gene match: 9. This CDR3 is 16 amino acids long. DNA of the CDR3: TGCAGTGCGCAGGCCAGCGGGGGAGCTGGGGCCAACGTCCTGACTTTC. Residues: CSAQASGGAGANVLTF.

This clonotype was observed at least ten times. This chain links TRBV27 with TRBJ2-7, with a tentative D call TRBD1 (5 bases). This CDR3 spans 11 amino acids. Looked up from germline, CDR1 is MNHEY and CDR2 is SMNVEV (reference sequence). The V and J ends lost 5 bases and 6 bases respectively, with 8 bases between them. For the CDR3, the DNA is TGTGCCAGCAGTACAGGCTCCGAGCAGTACTTC. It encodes CASSTGSEQYF.

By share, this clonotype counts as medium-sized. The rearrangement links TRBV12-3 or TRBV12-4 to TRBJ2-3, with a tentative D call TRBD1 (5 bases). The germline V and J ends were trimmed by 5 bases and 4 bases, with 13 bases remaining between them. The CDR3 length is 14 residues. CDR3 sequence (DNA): TGTGCCAGCAGTCCTCAGGGTAGGGCAGATACGCAGTATTTT. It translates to CASSPQGRADTQYF.

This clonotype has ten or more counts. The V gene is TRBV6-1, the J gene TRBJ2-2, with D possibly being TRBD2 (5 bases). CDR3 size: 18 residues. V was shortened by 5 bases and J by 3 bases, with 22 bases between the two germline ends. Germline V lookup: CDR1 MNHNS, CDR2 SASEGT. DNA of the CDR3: TGTGCCAGCAGTCAAGTTTACGCTTTGGGAGCATACACCGGGGAGCTGTTTTTT. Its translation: CASSQVYALGAYTGELFF.

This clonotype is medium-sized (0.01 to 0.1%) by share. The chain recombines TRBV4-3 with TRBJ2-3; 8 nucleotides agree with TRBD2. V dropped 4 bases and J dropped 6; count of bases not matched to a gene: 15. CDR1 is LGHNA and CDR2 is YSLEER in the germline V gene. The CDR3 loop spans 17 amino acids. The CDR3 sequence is CASSLGSLAGWADTQYF. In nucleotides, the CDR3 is TGCGCCAGCAGCCTTGGCTCGCTAGCGGGCTGGGCGGATACGCAGTATTTT.

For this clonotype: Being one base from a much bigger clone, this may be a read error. The DNA of the CDR3 is TGCGCCAGCACCCAATCGTCCGTTCAAGAGACCCAGTACTTC. Amino acids: CASTQSSVQETQYF. The chain links TRBV5-1 to TRBJ2-5; D not resolved. Germline CDR1 reads SGHRS; CDR2 reads YFSETQ. CDR3 length: 14 amino acids. The germline V and J ends were trimmed by 6 bases and 2 bases, with 14 bases remaining between them. Based on the CDR3 plus reference TRBV5-1 and TRBJ2-5, the full variable domain is KAGVTQTPRYLIKTRGQQVTLSCSPISGHRSVSWYQQTPGQGLQFLFEYFSETQRNKGNFPGRFSGRQFSNSRSEMNVSTLELGDSALYLCASTQSSVQETQYFGPGTRLLVL.

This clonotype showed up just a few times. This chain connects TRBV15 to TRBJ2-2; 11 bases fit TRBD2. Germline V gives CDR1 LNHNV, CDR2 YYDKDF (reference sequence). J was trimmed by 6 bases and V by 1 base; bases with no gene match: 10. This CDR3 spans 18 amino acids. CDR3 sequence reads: CATSRVVAGGRFAGELFF. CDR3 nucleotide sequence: TGTGCCACCAGCAGAGTAGTAGCGGGGGGGAGATTCGCCGGGGAGCTGTTTTTT.

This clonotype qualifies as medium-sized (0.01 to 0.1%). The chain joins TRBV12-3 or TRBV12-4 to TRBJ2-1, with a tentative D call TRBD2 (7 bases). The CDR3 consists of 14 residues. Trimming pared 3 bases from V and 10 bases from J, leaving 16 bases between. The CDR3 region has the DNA TGTGCCAGCAGTTTGGGCGGGGGCCTCTTGGAGCAGTTCTTC. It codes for CASSLGGGLLEQFF.

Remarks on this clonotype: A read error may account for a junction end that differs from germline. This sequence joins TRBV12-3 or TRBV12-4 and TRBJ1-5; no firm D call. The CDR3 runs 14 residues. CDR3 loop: CASGLVGSNQPQHF. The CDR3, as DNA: TGTGCCAGCGGTTTAGTTGGGAGCAATCAGCCCCAGCATTTT.

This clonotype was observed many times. The CDR3 region has the DNA TGTGCCAGCAGCTTAGCGCTAGCGGGAACTTACAATGAGCAGTTCTTC. As protein: CASSLALAGTYNEQFF. This chain connects TRBV7-9 to TRBJ2-1; 9 positions agree with TRBD2. Germline CDR1 and CDR2: SEHNR and FQNEAQ (reference sequence). The V gene end was trimmed by 0 bases and the J gene end by 4 bases; junction bases not matched to a gene: 4. The CDR3 is 16 residues long.

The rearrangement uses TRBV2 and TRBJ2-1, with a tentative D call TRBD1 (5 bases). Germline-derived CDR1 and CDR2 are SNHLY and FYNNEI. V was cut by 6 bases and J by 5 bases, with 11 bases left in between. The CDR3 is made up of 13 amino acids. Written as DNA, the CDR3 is TGTGCCAGCAGACAGGCCACTAACAATGAGCAGTTCTTC. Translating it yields CASRQATNNEQFF.

The chain's CDR3 is CASSLAFSPGGVNTEAFF. The DNA for the CDR3 is TGCGCCAGCAGCTTGGCCTTCTCGCCAGGTGGGGTGAACACTGAAGCTTTCTTT. The chain recombines TRBV5-1 with TRBJ1-1; D is ambiguous. Germline CDR1 reads SGHRS; CDR2 reads YFSETQ. This CDR3 contains 18 residues. The V and J ends lost 0 bases and 0 bases respectively, with 18 bases between them.

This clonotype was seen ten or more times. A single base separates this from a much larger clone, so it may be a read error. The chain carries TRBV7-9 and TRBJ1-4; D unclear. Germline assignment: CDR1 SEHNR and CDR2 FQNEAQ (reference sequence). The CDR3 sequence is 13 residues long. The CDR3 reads CASTASTNEKLLF. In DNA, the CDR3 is TGTGCCAGCACAGCATCAACTAATGAAAAACTGCTTTTT. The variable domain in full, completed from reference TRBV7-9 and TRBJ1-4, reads DTGVSQNPRHKITKRGQNVTFRCDPISEHNRLYWYRQTLGQGPEFLTYFQNEAQLEKSRLLSDRFSAERPKGSFSTLEIQRTEQGDSAMYLCASTASTNEKLLFGSGTQLSVL.

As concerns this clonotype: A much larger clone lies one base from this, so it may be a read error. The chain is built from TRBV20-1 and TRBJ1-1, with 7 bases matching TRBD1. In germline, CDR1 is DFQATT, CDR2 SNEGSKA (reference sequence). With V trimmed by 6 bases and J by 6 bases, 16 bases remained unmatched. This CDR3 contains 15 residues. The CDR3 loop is CSAKEAFRGPSEAFF. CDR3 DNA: TGCAGTGCCAAGGAGGCCTTTAGGGGGCCCTCTGAAGCTTTCTTT.